The next 21 T cell receptor beta chains were all read from a single sample in a study of cytomegalovirus exposure and HLA in healthy donors. Sequenced by immunoSEQ multiplex PCR; TCRdb stores in-frame clones only, minus some. The repertoire holds 120,000 or so clones, over 75% seen once, with approximately 1.5% in the top ten. Sequenced sample: PBMCs. The receptors stem from a young woman in good health and CMV-seropositive.

The V gene is TRBV5-4, the J gene TRBJ1-2; no firm D call. The V gene lost 3 bases and the J gene lost 6 bases, with 12 bases spanning the gap. The CDR3 is 13 residues long. CDR1 is SGHNT, CDR2 YYREEE, per germline (reference sequence). In DNA, the CDR3 is TGTGCCAGCAGCTCTGAGGGTCTACATGGCTACACCTTC. Translated: CASSSEGLHGYTF. The full variable domain, in which reference TRBV5-4 and TRBJ1-2 provide the parts outside the CDR3, is ETGVTQSPTHLIKTRGQQVTLRCSSQSGHNTVSWYQQALGQGPQFIFQYYREEENGRGNFPPRFSGLQFPNYSSELNVNALELDDSALYLCASSSEGLHGYTFGSGTRLTVV.

The chain couples TRBV6-5 to TRBJ1-2; TRBD1 aligns across 7 bases. CDR1 is MNHEY and CDR2 is SVGAGI in the germline V gene. The CDR3 runs 15 residues. The trim removed 2 bases at V and 2 bases at J, leaving 5 bases unmatched. The CDR3 protein is CASSYLGQANYGYTF. The DNA of the CDR3 is TGTGCCAGCAGTTACCTCGGACAGGCCAACTATGGCTACACCTTC.

This chain joins TRBV18 and TRBJ2-2; the match to TRBD1 covers 11 bases. CDR3 size: 16 residues. Germline-derived CDR1 and CDR2 are KGHSH and LQKENI. V shed 1 base and J 5 bases; nucleotides not matched to a gene: 3. The CDR3 region has the DNA TGTGCCAGCTCACCACGCCGGGACAGGGGGACCGGGGAGCTGTTTTTT. Translating it yields CASSPRRDRGTGELFF.

This rearrangement joins TRBV7-9 to TRBJ2-1, with 7 bases aligning to TRBD2. The ends lost 0 bases at V and 5 bases at J; junction bases unmatched: 4. In germline, CDR1 is SEHNR, CDR2 FQNEAQ (reference sequence). This CDR3 is 15 amino acids long. This chain's CDR3 is CASSLASGRNNEQFF. The CDR3 DNA follows: TGTGCCAGCAGCTTAGCATCCGGGAGGAACAATGAGCAGTTCTTC.

The rearrangement uses TRBV14 and TRBJ2-5; perhaps TRBD1 as D (6 bases). Germline CDR1 SGHDN, CDR2 FVKESK. Trimming left V 4 bases short and J 0 bases short, with 12 bases between. CDR3 length: 15 amino acids. The CDR3 loop is CASSPLGQNQETQYF. Here the CDR3 DNA reads TGTGCCAGCAGCCCCCTCGGACAGAACCAAGAGACCCAGTACTTC.

This clone was found a few times. This rearrangement joins TRBV5-1 to TRBJ1-2; D perhaps matches TRBD1 (6 bases). Germline-derived CDR1 and CDR2 are SGHRS and YFSETQ. The CDR3 extends over 12 amino acids. Trimming took off 0 bases at V and 11 bases at J, with 11 bases between the two ends. The CDR3 here is CASSLDRVRYTF. CDR3 sequence (DNA): TGCGCCAGCAGCTTGGACAGGGTGCGTTACACCTTC.

The count of this clone is one. The rearrangement uses TRBV7-9 and TRBJ2-7; TRBD2 aligns across 8 bases. The ends lost 4 bases at V and 3 bases at J; junction bases unmatched: 11. CDR1 and CDR2 from the germline V gene are SEHNR and FQNEAQ (reference sequence). CDR3 length: 16 residues. The DNA for the CDR3 is TGTGCCAGCAGCTCACCAGGACTAGCTGGCGACTACGAGCAGTACTTC. Its translation: CASSSPGLAGDYEQYF.

The chain recombines TRBV2 with TRBJ2-7; the D gene is possibly TRBD2 (7 bases). Germline V gene data show CDR1 as SNHLY and CDR2 as FYNNEI. CDR3 length equals 13 residues. V gave up 8 bases and J gave up 4 bases, with 15 bases separating them. CDR3: CASGGAFGYEQYF. As DNA, the CDR3 is TGTGCCAGCGGGGGGGCTTTCGGGTACGAGCAGTACTTC.

V is TRBV5-1 and J is TRBJ2-7, with D tentatively TRBD1 (5 bases). The CDR3 runs 12 residues. CDR1 and CDR2 from the germline V gene are SGHRS and YFSETQ. V was shortened by 3 bases and J by 4 bases, with 8 bases between the two germline ends. The CDR3 coding sequence is TGCGCCAGCAGCTCCGACAGTTACGAGCAGTACTTC. Its translation: CASSSDSYEQYF.

This clone was seen a single time. This chain connects TRBV5-1 to TRBJ2-3; 11 nucleotides match TRBD2. Germline V gene sequence: CDR1 SGHRS, CDR2 YFSETQ. CDR3 size: 17 residues. The V segment lost 1 base and the J segment 7 bases; nucleotides outside the gene matches: 11. CDR3 nucleotide sequence: TGCGCCAGCAGCTTGTCCGGGACTAGCGGACTCACCCATACGCAGTATTTT. It translates to CASSLSGTSGLTHTQYF.

J is TRBJ2-1 and V is TRBV28; tentative D call: TRBD1 (5 bases). The germline V and J ends were trimmed by 5 bases and 10 bases, with 15 bases remaining between them. This CDR3 has 13 residues. CDR1 MDHEN and CDR2 SYDVKM come from the germline V gene. The CDR3 here is CASSPTGYIEQFF. The CDR3 nucleotides read TGTGCCAGCAGTCCCACAGGCTATATAGAGCAGTTCTTC. Full variable domain (remainder filled in from reference TRBV28 and TRBJ2-1): DVKVTQSSRYLVKRTGEKVFLECVQDMDHENMFWYRQDPGLGLRLIYFSYDVKMKEKGDIPEGYSVSREKKERFSLILESASTNQTSMYLCASSPTGYIEQFFGPGTRLTVL.

A single count supports this clone. The chain employs TRBV7-9 and TRBJ1-3; D gene ambiguous. Trimming stripped 5 bases from V and 0 bases from J, with 14 bases between. CDR3 length: 16 amino acids. CDR1 SEHNR and CDR2 FQNEAQ come from the germline V gene (reference sequence). The CDR3 loop reads CASSTSGSISGNTIYF. CDR3 sequence (DNA): TGTGCCAGCAGCACTAGTGGCTCGATCTCTGGAAACACCATATATTTT. The variable domain in full, with the rest retrieved from reference TRBV7-9 and TRBJ1-3, is DTGVSQNPRHKITKRGQNVTFRCDPISEHNRLYWYRQTLGQGPEFLTYFQNEAQLEKSRLLSDRFSAERPKGSFSTLEIQRTEQGDSAMYLCASSTSGSISGNTIYFGEGSWLTVV.

V is TRBV19 and J is TRBJ1-5; no clear D gene. With 0 bases removed from V and 5 bases from J, the gap between germline ends came to 14 bases. The CDR3 has 16 amino acids. Looked up from germline, CDR1 is LNHDA and CDR2 is SQIVND (reference sequence). CDR3 nucleotide sequence: TGTGCCAGTAGTATAGAGGGAGCGATCAGCCATCAGCCCCAGCATTTT. Its translation: CASSIEGAISHQPQHF.

The chain uses TRBV9 and TRBJ2-6, with TRBD1 matching 10 bases. Germline lookup yields CDR1 SGDLS and CDR2 YYNGEE. This CDR3 comprises 20 residues. V lost 3 bases, J lost 0 bases, and 12 bases stayed unmatched. The CDR3 sequence is CASSAGTGVLVGSGANVLTF. CDR3 sequence (DNA): TGTGCCAGCAGCGCGGGGACAGGGGTATTGGTGGGCTCTGGGGCCAACGTCCTGACTTTC.

The V call is TRBV5-1, the J call TRBJ1-2; D is possibly TRBD1 (6 bases). Germline V lookup: CDR1 SGHRS, CDR2 YFSETQ. The CDR3 is 15 amino acids. Trimming shortened V by 7 bases and J by 5 bases, and 21 bases separated the two germline ends. CDR3: CASSGGGLRSYGYTF. In nucleotides, the CDR3 is TGCGCCAGCTCGGGGGGCGGTCTCAGGTCATATGGCTACACCTTC.

The chain links TRBV7-2 to TRBJ1-6, with TRBD1 as a possible D gene (6 bases). Germline V gene sequence: CDR1 SGHTA, CDR2 FQGNSA. Trimming stripped 1 base from V and 6 bases from J, with 13 bases between. The CDR3 is made up of 16 amino acids. Here the CDR3 reads CASSLGQDRPNSPLHF. The CDR3 nucleotides are TGTGCCAGCAGCTTAGGCCAGGACAGACCTAATTCACCCCTCCACTTT.

The rearrangement uses TRBV2 and TRBJ2-1; 8 bases line up with TRBD2. The V gene's germline CDR1 is SNHLY and CDR2 FYNNEI. Trimming at V came to 3 bases and at J to 2 bases, leaving 6 bases not matched to a gene. The CDR3 sequence is 16 residues long. The CDR3: CASSDQGRGAYNEQFF. DNA of the CDR3: TGTGCCAGCAGTGATCAGGGGCGGGGGGCCTACAATGAGCAGTTCTTC.

J is TRBJ2-5 and V is TRBV30; TRBD2 agrees at 9 bases. The J segment lost 1 base and the V segment lost 2 bases, leaving 5 bases of the junction unmatched. Looked up from germline, CDR1 is GTSNPN and CDR2 is SVGIG (reference sequence). The CDR3 covers 15 residues. The CDR3 bases are TGTGCCTGGAGTAAGACTAGCGGATCCCAAGAGACCCAGTACTTC. It is translated as CAWSKTSGSQETQYF.

This rearrangement joins TRBV5-1 to TRBJ1-1; no firm D call. V dropped 5 bases and J dropped 4 bases, with 12 bases sitting between them. Germline V gene sequence: CDR1 SGHRS, CDR2 YFSETQ. The CDR3 extends over 13 amino acids. The CDR3 nucleotides read TGCGCCAGCAGGCGCGCGGAGGGCACTGAAGCTTTCTTT. Translation gives CASRRAEGTEAFF.

This clone showed up just once. The V gene is TRBV5-1, the J gene TRBJ2-7; TRBD2 agrees at 12 bases. This CDR3 is built from 15 residues. Germline CDR1 SGHRS, CDR2 YFSETQ. The junction had 5 bases not matched to a gene; V was cut back by 4 bases and J by 3 bases. This CDR3 is CASSLGLAGSYEQYF. CDR3 DNA: TGCGCCAGCAGCCTAGGACTAGCGGGAAGCTACGAGCAGTACTTC.

The CDR3 is CASSGQFPYEQYF. CDR3 nucleotides: TGTGCCAGCTCGGGACAGTTCCCCTACGAGCAGTACTTC. This chain uses TRBV18 with TRBJ2-7, with 7 bases that match TRBD1. CDR3 size: 13 residues. The germline V gene encodes CDR1 KGHSH and CDR2 LQKENI. Trimming at V came to 6 bases and at J to 2 bases, leaving 4 bases not matched to a gene.